These T cell receptor beta chains were read from a single sample in a study of OX40 agonist ivuxolimab in advanced cancers. TCRdb's table, derived via immunoSEQ multiplex PCR, lists solely in-frame clones and lacks some. The repertoire holds 72,000 or so clones, with about 86% as singletons. The sample here was CD4+ or CD8+ T cells sorted from blood, taken in a trial of the OX40 agonist ivuxolimab. These receptors were obtained from an adult with an advanced solid tumor such as melanoma, head and neck, liver or kidney cancer. The CDR3 runs from the conserved cysteine through the conserved F or W. Each record gives: V gene, J gene, D gene, clone size, CDR3 protein, CDR3 DNA. The D gene is left open where the match is weak. Clone size, where shown, is once, few, many, or a class for clones that have expanded.

v_gene: TRBV30
j_gene: TRBJ2-7
d_gene: -
abundance: -
CDR3aa: CAWTKGYEQYF
CDR3nt: TGTGCCTGGACGAAAGGGTACGAGCAGTACTTC

v_gene: TRBV5-1
j_gene: TRBJ1-1
d_gene: TRBD1
abundance: -
CDR3aa: CASSLGSGGLTEAFF
CDR3nt: TGCGCCAGCAGCTTGGGATCAGGGGGCTTAACTGAAGCTTTCTTT

v_gene: TRBV18
j_gene: TRBJ1-5
d_gene: -
abundance: -
CDR3aa: CASSPRSGLTQPQHF
CDR3nt: TGTGCCAGCTCACCCCGCTCAGGGCTAACACAGCCCCAGCATTTT

v_gene: TRBV5-6
j_gene: TRBJ2-2
d_gene: TRBD2
abundance: -
CDR3aa: CASSLAGSGIIGELFF
CDR3nt: TGTGCCAGCAGCTTGGCAGGTAGCGGGATTATCGGGGAGCTGTTTTTT

v_gene: TRBV28
j_gene: TRBJ1-2
d_gene: -
abundance: -
CDR3aa: CASSSTVNYGYTF
CDR3nt: TGTGCCAGCAGTTCCACCGTTAACTATGGCTACACCTTC

v_gene: TRBV6-5
j_gene: TRBJ1-1
d_gene: -
abundance: -
CDR3aa: CASSYSPPGMNTEAFF
CDR3nt: TGTGCCAGCAGTTACTCTCCCCCGGGTATGAACACTGAAGCTTTCTTT

v_gene: TRBV6-5
j_gene: TRBJ2-7
d_gene: TRBD2
abundance: -
CDR3aa: CASSYSTSSPIGEQYF
CDR3nt: TGTGCCAGCAGTTACTCGACTAGCTCCCCGATCGGCGAGCAGTACTTC

v_gene: TRBV18
j_gene: TRBJ2-1
d_gene: -
abundance: few
CDR3aa: CASSPLQISYNEQFF
CDR3nt: TGTGCCAGCTCACCATTACAGATTTCCTACAATGAGCAGTTCTTC

v_gene: TRBV2
j_gene: TRBJ1-4
d_gene: TRBD1
abundance: -
CDR3aa: CASSQQGGATNEKLFF
CDR3nt: TGTGCCAGCAGCCAACAGGGGGGTGCAACTAATGAAAAACTGTTTTTT

v_gene: TRBV4-3
j_gene: TRBJ1-3
d_gene: -
abundance: -
CDR3aa: CASSQGAGSRNTIYF
CDR3nt: TGCGCCAGCAGCCAAGGGGCAGGCAGCCGAAACACCATATATTTT

v_gene: TRBV29-1
j_gene: TRBJ2-5
d_gene: -
abundance: -
CDR3aa: CSVEKNLRTQYF
CDR3nt: TGCAGCGTTGAAAAAAATCTGAGGACCCAGTACTTC

v_gene: TRBV7-9
j_gene: TRBJ1-2
d_gene: -
abundance: -
CDR3aa: CASSFGAGGIGYGYTF
CDR3nt: TGTGCCAGCAGCTTTGGGGCGGGAGGGATTGGCTATGGCTACACCTTC

v_gene: TRBV20-1
j_gene: TRBJ2-7
d_gene: -
abundance: -
CDR3aa: CSGAGDYEQYF
CDR3nt: TGCAGTGGAGCAGGGGACTACGAGCAGTACTTC

v_gene: TRBV19
j_gene: TRBJ2-1
d_gene: TRBD2
abundance: -
CDR3aa: CASSMGASGRDEQFF
CDR3nt: TGTGCCAGTAGTATGGGGGCTAGCGGGAGAGATGAGCAGTTCTTC

v_gene: TRBV4-1
j_gene: TRBJ2-5
d_gene: -
abundance: -
CDR3aa: CASSQDSRRETQYF
CDR3nt: TGCGCCAGCAGCCAAGATTCCCGGCGGGAGACCCAGTACTTC

v_gene: TRBV13
j_gene: TRBJ2-1
d_gene: -
abundance: -
CDR3aa: CASSLDGAPEFF
CDR3nt: TGTGCCAGCAGCTTAGATGGGGCTCCCGAGTTCTTC

v_gene: TRBV6-6
j_gene: TRBJ1-6
d_gene: TRBD1
abundance: -
CDR3aa: CASIETTGGFSPLHF
CDR3nt: TGTGCCAGCATAGAGACGACAGGGGGATTTTCACCCCTCCACTTT

v_gene: TRBV4-2
j_gene: TRBJ2-5
d_gene: TRBD2
abundance: few
CDR3aa: CASSQGGTGGQETQYF
CDR3nt: TGTGCCAGCAGCCAAGGGGGCACGGGGGGCCAAGAGACCCAGTACTTC

v_gene: TRBV18
j_gene: TRBJ2-1
d_gene: TRBD1
abundance: -
CDR3aa: CASSPGQGSYNEQFF
CDR3nt: TGTGCCAGCTCGCCCGGACAGGGCTCCTACAATGAGCAGTTCTTC

v_gene: TRBV6-6
j_gene: TRBJ2-1
d_gene: TRBD2
abundance: -
CDR3aa: CASRWTSGSRSEQFF
CDR3nt: TGTGCCAGCAGGTGGACTAGCGGGAGTCGTAGTGAGCAGTTCTTC

v_gene: TRBV2
j_gene: TRBJ2-5
d_gene: -
abundance: -
CDR3aa: CASSEGQWETQYF
CDR3nt: TGTGCCAGCAGTGAGGGCCAGTGGGAGACCCAGTACTTC

v_gene: TRBV27
j_gene: TRBJ2-3
d_gene: -
abundance: -
CDR3aa: CASSLSGRPTDTQYF
CDR3nt: TGTGCCAGCAGTTTATCTGGCAGGCCCACAGATACGCAGTATTTT

v_gene: TRBV19
j_gene: TRBJ1-4
d_gene: TRBD1
abundance: -
CDR3aa: CASSLQTGSDEKLFF
CDR3nt: TGTGCCAGTAGTCTCCAGACAGGGAGCGATGAAAAACTGTTTTTT

v_gene: TRBV6-1
j_gene: TRBJ2-3
d_gene: -
abundance: -
CDR3aa: CASSEPGSGTDTQYF
CDR3nt: TGTGCCAGCAGTGAGCCGGGGTCCGGCACAGATACGCAGTATTTT

v_gene: TRBV21-1
j_gene: TRBJ1-1
d_gene: -
abundance: -
CDR3aa: CASVVVKQVNTEAFF
CDR3nt: TGTGCCAGCGTGGTCGTGAAGCAGGTGAACACTGAAGCTTTCTTT

v_gene: TRBV5-1
j_gene: TRBJ2-2
d_gene: -
abundance: -
CDR3aa: CASSFIRENTGELFF
CDR3nt: TGCGCCAGCAGCTTTATCCGGGAGAACACCGGGGAGCTGTTTTTT

v_gene: TRBV7-9
j_gene: TRBJ1-4
d_gene: -
abundance: -
CDR3aa: CASSLGPNEKLFF
CDR3nt: TGTGCCAGCAGCCTCGGGCCTAATGAAAAACTGTTTTTT

v_gene: TRBV29-1
j_gene: TRBJ2-6
d_gene: -
abundance: -
CDR3aa: CSGALDSGANVLTF
CDR3nt: TGCAGCGGGGCCCTAGACTCTGGGGCCAACGTCCTGACTTTC

v_gene: TRBV7-2
j_gene: TRBJ2-7
d_gene: -
abundance: -
CDR3aa: CASSQDRYYEQYF
CDR3nt: TGTGCCAGCAGCCAGGACAGATACTACGAGCAGTACTTC

v_gene: TRBV15
j_gene: TRBJ1-2
d_gene: -
abundance: -
CDR3aa: CATSTDSSSYGYTF
CDR3nt: TGTGCCACCAGCACCGACAGTAGTTCCTATGGCTACACCTTC

v_gene: TRBV4-1
j_gene: TRBJ2-3
d_gene: TRBD1
abundance: -
CDR3aa: CASSHKWGWDRAATDTQYF
CDR3nt: TGCGCCAGCAGCCATAAGTGGGGGTGGGACAGAGCTGCCACAGATACGCAGTATTTT

v_gene: TRBV19
j_gene: TRBJ2-3
d_gene: -
abundance: -
CDR3aa: CASSPEGSGTDTQYF
CDR3nt: TGTGCCAGTAGTCCGGAAGGGTCGGGCACAGATACGCAGTATTTT

v_gene: TRBV2
j_gene: TRBJ2-5
d_gene: TRBD2
abundance: -
CDR3aa: CASSDGLAGQETQYF
CDR3nt: TGTGCCAGCAGTGATGGGCTAGCGGGGCAAGAGACCCAGTACTTC

v_gene: TRBV21-1
j_gene: TRBJ2-5
d_gene: -
abundance: -
CDR3aa: CASSKSQGWETQYF
CDR3nt: TGTGCCAGCAGCAAGTCCCAGGGGTGGGAGACCCAGTACTTC

v_gene: TRBV29-1
j_gene: TRBJ2-3
d_gene: -
abundance: -
CDR3aa: CSVLVGDTQYF
CDR3nt: TGCAGCGTTTTGGTGGGAGATACGCAGTATTTT

v_gene: TRBV6-5
j_gene: TRBJ2-1
d_gene: TRBD2
abundance: -
CDR3aa: CASRETSGIYNEQFF
CDR3nt: TGTGCCAGCAGGGAGACTAGCGGGATCTACAATGAGCAGTTCTTC

v_gene: TRBV2
j_gene: TRBJ2-3
d_gene: TRBD2
abundance: -
CDR3aa: CASSRRAGVLDTQYF
CDR3nt: TGTGCCAGCAGCCGGCGAGCGGGAGTCCTAGATACGCAGTATTTT

v_gene: TRBV2
j_gene: TRBJ2-5
d_gene: -
abundance: once
CDR3aa: CASRKDSQETQYF
CDR3nt: TGTGCCAGCAGGAAGGACAGCCAAGAGACCCAGTACTTC

v_gene: TRBV5-1
j_gene: TRBJ2-1
d_gene: TRBD2
abundance: -
CDR3aa: CASSSTSTTSGIYNEQFF
CDR3nt: TGCGCCAGCAGCTCTACCTCTACGACTAGCGGGATATACAATGAGCAGTTCTTC

v_gene: TRBV5-5
j_gene: TRBJ2-7
d_gene: TRBD1
abundance: -
CDR3aa: CASTGNRGPYEQYF
CDR3nt: TGTGCCAGCACTGGAAACAGGGGCCCCTACGAGCAGTACTTC

v_gene: TRBV6-1
j_gene: TRBJ2-2
d_gene: -
abundance: -
CDR3aa: CASSAIGDTGELFF
CDR3nt: TGTGCCAGCAGTGCTATAGGTGACACCGGGGAGCTGTTTTTT

v_gene: TRBV30
j_gene: TRBJ1-1
d_gene: -
abundance: -
CDR3aa: CAWSRGQVMNTEAFF
CDR3nt: TGTGCCTGGAGTCGAGGGCAAGTTATGAACACTGAAGCTTTCTTT

v_gene: TRBV9
j_gene: TRBJ2-7
d_gene: TRBD1
abundance: -
CDR3aa: CASSVGTGGSYEQYF
CDR3nt: TGTGCCAGCAGCGTAGGGACAGGGGGCTCCTACGAGCAGTACTTC

v_gene: TRBV6-6
j_gene: TRBJ1-4
d_gene: TRBD1
abundance: -
CDR3aa: CASSGTGGGLFF
CDR3nt: TGTGCCAGCAGCGGGACAGGCGGAGGACTGTTTTTT

v_gene: TRBV5-1
j_gene: TRBJ2-1
d_gene: TRBD1
abundance: -
CDR3aa: CASSLGDRNNEQFF
CDR3nt: TGCGCCAGCAGCTTGGGGGACAGAAACAATGAGCAGTTCTTC

v_gene: TRBV19
j_gene: TRBJ2-7
d_gene: TRBD2
abundance: -
CDR3aa: CASSPGLAGVGYSYEQYF
CDR3nt: TGTGCCAGTAGTCCGGGACTAGCGGGAGTTGGGTACTCCTACGAGCAGTACTTC